This TCR beta chain was recorded in a study of OX40 agonist ivuxolimab in advanced cancers. Study at large: The patients received agonistic anti-OX40 (CD134) antibody ivuxolimab.

Measured with immunoSEQ multiplex PCR; TCRdb has only the in-frame clones, and not every one. The repertoire holds roughly 41,000 clones, with 75% to 90% as singletons. The sample in question was CD4+ or CD8+ T cells sorted from blood, obtained in a trial of the OX40 agonist ivuxolimab. The receptor comes from an adult with an advanced solid tumor such as melanoma, head and neck, liver or kidney cancer.

CDR3 region: CASWEEGTEAFF. CDR3 nucleotide sequence: TGTGCCAGCTGGGAGGAGGGGACTGAAGCTTTCTTT. The chain couples TRBV7-9 to TRBJ1-1; weak D call: TRBD1 (5 bases). The CDR3 has 12 amino acids. Germline-derived CDR1 and CDR2 are SEHNR and FQNEAQ (reference sequence). The V gene lost 8 bases and the J gene lost 5 bases, with 12 bases spanning the gap. Filled out from reference TRBV7-9 and TRBJ1-1, the complete variable domain reads DTGVSQNPRHKITKRGQNVTFRCDPISEHNRLYWYRQTLGQGPEFLTYFQNEAQLEKSRLLSDRFSAERPKGSFSTLEIQRTEQGDSAMYLCASWEEGTEAFFGQGTRLTVV.